The TCR beta chain under discussion was sequenced for a study of post-analysis software for immune sequencing data. Study-wide context: Multiple sclerosis in the patients followed relapsing-remitting, secondary progressive and progressive-relapsing courses.

Study conclusions and caveats: Patients used about five TRBV segments, including TRBV5-6, TRBV5-1 and TRBV20-1, more often than controls.

Unique molecular identifiers featured in each of the TCR beta cDNA libraries. Starting from approximately 1 to 10 million T cells, the study yielded hundreds of thousands of cDNA molecules. Each CDR3 protein is one row after TCRdb ran MiXCR on the PCR reads. This sample carries about 810,000 distinct CDR3 sequences, roughly half of them seen once, and the ten largest clones take about 4.5%. The V segment lost 4 bases and the J segment 2 bases; nucleotides outside the gene matches: 9. The CDR3 consists of 17 residues. Germline CDR1 SGHTA, CDR2 FQGNSA. This clonotype was recorded once. Its antigen remains unknown.

The TCR originated in a girl between 5 and 17 years old with multiple sclerosis. The rearrangement links TRBV7-2 to TRBJ2-4; 9 bases line up with TRBD2. Sequencing was done on a sample of blood. The CDR3: CASSSLAGGPTKNIQYF. Here the CDR3 DNA reads TGTGCCAGCAGCTCGTTGGCGGGGGGGCCGACCAAAAACATTCAGTACTTC.